This T cell receptor (beta chain) was profiled in a study of tumor-infiltrating lymphocytes in primary liver carcinoma. For the study at large: Participating patients were men and women between 30 and 69 years old. The tumors ranged from about 4 to 10 cm across and fell within stage T1-T3 N0M0.

The CDR3 is 16 residues long. Germline CDR1 reads MGHRA; CDR2 reads YSYEKL. Co-extracted RNA and DNA came from approximately 20-30 mg of unsorted bulk tissue. The investigators made TCR beta cDNA from 400 to 500 ng total RNA, using a constant-region primer. Libraries of TCR beta came from three nested multiplex PCR rounds with slightly modified ARM-PCR. TRBV1-TRBV30 forward primers paired with a C-beta reverse primer drove the first two PCR rounds, about 10 cycles each. TCRdb reprocessed the multiplex PCR reads with MiXCR, giving one entry per CDR3 protein. This table has 90,000 to 150,000 distinct CDR3 sequences, 65% to 75% appearing once. A remark on this clonotype: A read error may account for a junction end that differs from germline.

Input material: tumor-adjacent normal liver tissue. This receptor was obtained from a woman in her sixties with primary liver carcinoma and hepatitis B virus infection. The J gene is TRBJ1-5, the V gene TRBV4-1; no clear D. The CDR3 DNA sequence: TGCGCCAGCAGCCAAGATGGTATACCCAGCAATCGGCCCCAGCATTTT. Amino acid sequence: CASSQDGIPSNRPQHF.